These T cell receptor beta chains were read from a single sample in a study of blood T cell repertoires in COVID-19. TCRdb keeps only in-frame clones here, not all; method: immunoSEQ multiplex PCR. The table has 35,000 to 50,000 clones, about 86% seen once. Source material: peripheral blood. These receptors came from a man between 65 and 85 years old with acute or convalescent COVID-19. Both conserved end residues are part of each CDR3. The D gene is left open where the match is weak. The size field is filled for only some rows; it gives once, few, many or a size class.

TRBV6-5	NA	NA	TRBJ2-1	TGTGCCAGCAGGGCAATGTCGGGAGTTAACAATGAGCAGTTCTTC	CASRAMSGVNNEQFF
TRBV14	NA	NA	TRBJ1-6	TGTGCCAGCAGCCCCCTCACGGGAAATTCACCCCTCCACTTT	CASSPLTGNSPLHF
TRBV29-1	NA	NA	TRBJ1-1	TGCAGCTGGGGGGATAATACTGAAGCTTTCTTT	CSWGDNTEAFF
TRBV9	NA	once	TRBJ1-2	TGTGCCAGCAGCGTCACGGGGAACGTCGATGGCTACACCTTC	CASSVTGNVDGYTF
TRBV6-1	TRBD2	NA	TRBJ2-7	TGTGCCAGCAGTGCTCGGGGACTAGCGGGATCGAGGGAGCAGTACTTC	CASSARGLAGSREQYF
TRBV7-3	NA	NA	TRBJ2-1	TGTGCCAGCAGCTCGAGCGGAGCCTCCTACAATGAGCAGTTCTTC	CASSSSGASYNEQFF
TRBV6-5	TRBD1	NA	TRBJ1-2	TGTGCCAGCAGTTACTGGGGACAGGGGGTTCGCGGCTACACCTTC	CASSYWGQGVRGYTF
TRBV4-3	NA	NA	TRBJ2-7	TGCGCCAGCAGCCCAGGACGGGACTCCTACGAGCAGTACTTC	CASSPGRDSYEQYF
TRBV2	NA	NA	TRBJ2-5	TGTGCCAGCAGCGAACACGCGGGGCGATACGATGGGGAGACCCAGTACTTC	CASSEHAGRYDGETQYF
TRBV7-7	NA	NA	TRBJ1-5	TGTGCCAGCAGCTTAGACATCAATCAGCCCCAGCATTTT	CASSLDINQPQHF
TRBV13	TRBD1	NA	TRBJ1-3	TGTGCCAGCAGCCTGGGACAGGGGCTTGGAAACACCATATATTTT	CASSLGQGLGNTIYF
TRBV10-3	TRBD1	NA	TRBJ2-2	TGTGCCATCAGCGGGGCAGCAGGACAGGCCCCCGGGGAGCTGTTTTTT	CAISGAAGQAPGELFF
TRBV4-1	NA	NA	TRBJ1-2	TGCGCCAGCAGCCAAGCTCGCGGGACGGGGGATCCATATGGCTACACCTTC	CASSQARGTGDPYGYTF
TRBV5-1	NA	NA	TRBJ1-1	TGCGCCAGCAGCTCCCAAACCCCGGGGGGCATAGGGAACACTGAAGCTTTCTTT	CASSSQTPGGIGNTEAFF
TRBV5-1	TRBD1	NA	TRBJ2-5	TGCGCCAGCACGGGGACAGGGGCTTTAAAGACCCAGTACTTC	CASTGTGALKTQYF
TRBV19	TRBD1	NA	TRBJ1-4	TGTGCCAGTAGTACGACAGGGCGAGAAGAAAAACTGTTTTTT	CASSTTGREEKLFF
TRBV6-2/TRBV6-3	NA	NA	TRBJ1-1	TGTGCCAGCAGTTCCCCACCCGCGGTAGCTTTCTTT	CASSSPPAVAFF
TRBV6-6	TRBD1	NA	TRBJ1-5	TGTGCCAGCTCCGGACAGGGAACCAATCAGCCCCAGCATTTT	CASSGQGTNQPQHF
TRBV20-1	NA	NA	TRBJ1-2	TGCAGTGCGAGGCATCGAGGCTACACCTTC	CSARHRGYTF
TRBV6-5	NA	NA	TRBJ1-5	TGTGCCAGCAGTCTAACAGGGTTCGTGGTTCAGCCCCAGCATTTT	CASSLTGFVVQPQHF
TRBV18	TRBD2	NA	TRBJ2-5	TGTGCCAGCTCACCCGAACAAAGGAGGACTAGCGAGACCCAGTACTTC	CASSPEQRRTSETQYF
TRBV19	TRBD1	NA	TRBJ1-3	TGTGCCAGTACTCCCAGGGGGCCTGGAAACACCATATATTTT	CASTPRGPGNTIYF